This T cell receptor (beta chain) was documented in a study of cytomegalovirus exposure and HLA in healthy donors. Study-wide results and caveats: The classifier reportedly diagnosed cytomegalovirus status with high specificity and sensitivity.

This CDR3 spans 15 amino acids. V gave up 5 bases and J gave up 4 bases, with 14 bases separating them. CDR1 and CDR2 (germline): SGHVS, FNYEAQ. Clones were sequenced by immunoSEQ multiplex PCR, and TCRdb holds only the in-frame ones, with some missing. The sample has around 400,000 clones; about nine tenths are singletons. Notes on this clone: Its specificity is unknown.

This chain connects TRBV7-6 to TRBJ2-2; possibly TRBD2 for D (5 bases). Sequencing was carried out using PBMCs. The sequence was collected from a woman aged 18-29 years in good health and CMV-seronegative. The DNA for the CDR3 is TGTGCCAGCAGCCACGGTCGGGAATCCACCGGGGAGCTGTTTTTT. Translating gives CASSHGRESTGELFF. The whole variable domain, remainder taken from reference TRBV7-6 and TRBJ2-2, is GAGVSQSPRYKVTKRGQDVALRCDPISGHVSLYWYRQALGQGPEFLTYFNYEAQQDKSGLPNDRFSAERPEGSISTLTIQRTEQRDSAMYRCASSHGRESTGELFFGEGSRLTVL.